These T cell receptor beta chains were read from a single sample in a study of blood T cell repertoires in COVID-19. The repertoire was sequenced with immunoSEQ multiplex PCR; TCRdb's copy has only in-frame clones and lacks some. The data contain roughly 32,000 clones, 85% to 95% of them seen just once; the ten biggest clones take up about 0.86%. The sequenced sample consisted of peripheral blood. All receptors come from a male donor with active COVID-19. Both conserved end residues are part of each CDR3. A D gene is named only where the DNA matches it firmly. Clone size is given for some rows only: seen once, a few or many times, or a class if the clone is expanded.

TRBV9	TRBJ2-3	TRBD1	.	CASSGGQGFDTQYF	TGTGCCAGCAGCGGGGGACAGGGGTTCGATACGCAGTATTTT
TRBV4-2	TRBJ1-1	.	.	CASSSRRGSNTEAFF	TGTGCCAGCAGCTCGAGGCGGGGCAGCAACACTGAAGCTTTCTTT
TRBV5-1	TRBJ1-1	TRBD1	.	CASSSGQLNTEAFF	TGCGCCAGCAGCTCGGGACAGTTGAACACTGAAGCTTTCTTT
TRBV5-1	TRBJ2-7	.	.	CASSGTGDLYSYEQYF	TGCGCCAGCAGCGGGACGGGGGACCTCTACTCCTACGAGCAGTACTTC
TRBV19	TRBJ2-7	TRBD1	.	CASSIDLGQGDPTYEQYF	TGTGCCAGTAGTATAGATCTGGGGCAGGGGGATCCAACCTACGAGCAGTACTTC
TRBV27	TRBJ1-2	.	.	CASSFSSNYGYTF	TGTGCCAGCAGTTTCTCCAGTAACTATGGCTACACCTTC
TRBV19	TRBJ1-5	.	.	CASRYGFFYSNQPQHF	TGTGCCAGTAGGTACGGTTTCTTTTATAGCAATCAGCCCCAGCATTTT
TRBV15	TRBJ2-7	.	once	CATSREGGSYEQYF	TGTGCCACCAGCAGAGAAGGCGGATCCTACGAGCAGTACTTC
TRBV3-1/TRBV3-2	TRBJ2-7	TRBD1	.	CASSPTTGSSYEQYF	TGTGCCAGCAGCCCCACGACAGGGAGCTCCTACGAGCAGTACTTC
TRBV19	TRBJ1-2	.	.	CASSAGPNHGYTF	TGTGCCAGTAGTGCGGGACCGAATCACGGCTACACCTTC
TRBV29-1	TRBJ2-7	.	.	CSVGDSRYEQYF	TGCAGCGTCGGAGACAGCCGCTACGAGCAGTACTTC
TRBV5-6	TRBJ1-1	TRBD1	.	CASSLGGGQGNTEAFF	TGTGCCAGCAGCTTAGGAGGAGGACAGGGGAACACTGAAGCTTTCTTT
TRBV6-2/TRBV6-3	TRBJ2-3	.	.	CASTPGGAFGTQYF	TGTGCCAGCACCCCTGGCGGGGCTTTCGGTACGCAGTATTTT
TRBV5-1	TRBJ2-6	.	.	CASSLGVRGANVLTF	TGCGCCAGCAGCTTAGGGGTGCGGGGGGCCAACGTCCTGACTTTC
TRBV5-1	TRBJ1-2	TRBD1	.	CASSGVTGKEIGYTF	TGCGCCAGCAGCGGGGTGACAGGGAAGGAGATCGGCTACACCTTC
TRBV6-2/TRBV6-3	TRBJ2-1	TRBD1	.	CASSRPDRDYYALQFF	TGTGCCAGCAGCCGCCCCGACAGGGATTATTACGCGCTCCAGTTCTTC
TRBV11-3	TRBJ2-7	.	.	CASSLGGPAAGEQYF	TGTGCCAGCAGCTTAGGGGGGCCGGCGGCGGGTGAGCAGTACTTC